This is a list of T cell receptor beta chains from one sample in a study of blood T cell repertoires in COVID-19. Profiling relied on immunoSEQ multiplex PCR, and the TCRdb table lists in-frame clones only, not all of them. The table records under 250,000 clones, around 81% of them present only once. The source material was peripheral blood. Receptors were obtained from a woman in her 30s who had recovered from COVID-19. Each CDR3 is given with its conserved first and last residue. A D gene is named only where the DNA matches it firmly. Not every row has a clone size; where given, it reads once, few, many or a size class.

TRBJ2-1,TRBD2,TRBV30,-,TGTGCCTGGAGCTTAGCGGGAGGAGCGGATGAGCAGTTCTTC,CAWSLAGGADEQFF
TRBJ1-6,-,TRBV7-2,-,TGTGCCAGCAGGGCAGTCATTAATTCACCCCTCCACTTT,CASRAVINSPLHF
TRBJ1-4,-,TRBV25-1,-,TGTGCCAGCAGTCGGAATCGGGGGGATGAAAAACTGTTTTTT,CASSRNRGDEKLFF
TRBJ1-6,-,TRBV6-1,-,TGTGCCAGCAGTTCCCGGGGGGCGAAATCACCCCTCCACTTT,CASSSRGAKSPLHF
TRBJ1-2,-,TRBV28,-,TGTGCCAGCAGTTTAAACACCTTTAACTATGGCTACACCTTC,CASSLNTFNYGYTF
TRBJ2-7,TRBD2,TRBV19,-,TGTGCCAGTAGGGACCTAGCGGGTGGGACCTACGAGCAGTACTTC,CASRDLAGGTYEQYF
TRBJ1-1,TRBD1,TRBV11-2,-,TGTGCCAGCAGCATACCCTGGACAGGGAAAAGGAACACTGAAGCTTTCTTT,CASSIPWTGKRNTEAFF
TRBJ2-3,TRBD2,TRBV5-1,-,TGCGCCAGCCAGACTAGCGGGAGAACAGATACGCAGTATTTT,CASQTSGRTDTQYF
TRBJ2-3,TRBD2,TRBV9,few,TGTGCCAGCAGCGTAGGAGCGGGAGGAGAGACAGATACGCAGTATTTT,CASSVGAGGETDTQYF
TRBJ2-1,-,TRBV7-4,-,TGTGCCAGCAGCGATATCCGTAGCGGAAATGAGCAGTTCTTC,CASSDIRSGNEQFF
TRBJ2-7,-,TRBV10-1,few,TGCGCCAGCAGTGATCATCCAGCCAACAGTGAATACGAGCAGTACTTC,CASSDHPANSEYEQYF
TRBJ2-7,TRBD1,TRBV3-1/TRBV3-2,-,TGTGCCAGCAGCCAAGAATGGGGACAGTGGGGGGAGCAGTACTTC,CASSQEWGQWGEQYF
TRBJ2-3,-,TRBV7-3,-,TGTGCCAGCAAGCAAGTCGGGACAGATACGCAGTATTTT,CASKQVGTDTQYF
TRBJ2-7,TRBD1,TRBV6-1,-,TGTGCCAGCAGTGATCGGACAGGAGTAAGCTTCTACGAGCAGTACTTC,CASSDRTGVSFYEQYF
TRBJ1-5,-,TRBV19,-,TGTGCCAGTAGTAAGGGGTTGGGTCAGCCCCAGCATTTT,CASSKGLGQPQHF
TRBJ2-1,-,TRBV15,-,TGTGCCACCAGCAATCCAGCCGGGTCCTACAATGAGCAGTTCTTC,CATSNPAGSYNEQFF
TRBJ2-1,TRBD2,TRBV4-1,-,TGCGCCAGCAGCCAAGTATCGGCTTCGTCTAGCGGAGCCTACAATGAGCAGTTCTTC,CASSQVSASSSGAYNEQFF
TRBJ2-7,TRBD1,TRBV7-9,-,TGTGCCAGCAGCCATACAGGGGGCTACGAGCAGTACTTC,CASSHTGGYEQYF
TRBJ2-1,TRBD2,TRBV5-1,-,TGCGCCAGCAGCCCCACCAGGAGCGGGAGCGTCAGCTCCTACAATGAGCAGTTCTTC,CASSPTRSGSVSSYNEQFF
TRBJ1-1,-,TRBV14,-,TGTGCCAGCAGCCAAGACAGGCCTATGAACACTGAAGCTTTCTTT,CASSQDRPMNTEAFF
TRBJ2-2,TRBD2,TRBV5-1,-,TGCGCCAGCAGCTTTACGGGAGGGCCCACCGGGGAGCTGTTTTTT,CASSFTGGPTGELFF
TRBJ1-4,-,TRBV4-1,-,TGCGCCAGCAGCCAAGATGTAGGGGTTAATGAAAAACTGTTTTTT,CASSQDVGVNEKLFF
TRBJ1-5,-,TRBV12-3/TRBV12-4,-,TGTGCCAGCAACTTGGGGCACAATCAGCCCCAGCATTTT,CASNLGHNQPQHF
TRBJ1-1,TRBD1,TRBV24-1,few,TGTGCCACCAGTGACCCGACAGGGAGATCAGCTTTCTTT,CATSDPTGRSAFF
TRBJ1-1,-,TRBV28,-,TGTGCCAGCAGTCCCCCCCTTAACACTGAAGCTTTCTTT,CASSPPLNTEAFF
TRBJ2-7,-,TRBV5-6,-,TGTGCCAGCACCCTCCCCGCGGGCGACACCTACGAGCAGTACTTC,CASTLPAGDTYEQYF
TRBJ1-5,TRBD1,TRBV18,-,TGTGCCAGCTCACCACAGGGGGCTAATAGCAATCAGCCCCAGCATTTT,CASSPQGANSNQPQHF
TRBJ1-1,-,TRBV5-6,-,TGTGCCAGCAGCTCTCGGGAGATTATATACACTGAAGCTTTCTTT,CASSSREIIYTEAFF
TRBJ2-7,-,TRBV19,-,TGTGCCAGTAGTATATCCCAGGGTCCCTACGAGCAGTACTTC,CASSISQGPYEQYF
TRBJ2-2,TRBD2,TRBV9,once,TGTGCCAGCAGCGCGTCCGTGGCGGGGGAAGCGAACACCGGGGAGCTGTTTTTT,CASSASVAGEANTGELFF
TRBJ1-2,TRBD1,TRBV30,-,TGTGCCTGCCTGGACAGGGTCTATGGCTACACCTTC,CACLDRVYGYTF
TRBJ2-1,TRBD2,TRBV20-1,-,TGCAGTGCTAGTTCGGGACTAGCGGGCCGCAATGAGCAGTTCTTC,CSASSGLAGRNEQFF
TRBJ1-2,-,TRBV4-1,-,TGCGCCAGCAGCCTTTTCCTAGACAGAGCTAACTATGGCTACACCTTC,CASSLFLDRANYGYTF
TRBJ2-4,-,TRBV30,few,TGTGCATGTCTAGAAGTTCAGTACTTC,CACLEVQYF
TRBJ1-1,-,TRBV27,-,TGTGCCAGCAGTTTATCGGGGGCGGACACTGAAGCTTTCTTT,CASSLSGADTEAFF
TRBJ2-1,-,TRBV7-9,-,TGTGCCAGCAGCTTAGAAGGGCCGGCAGGGGAGTACAATGAGCAGTTCTTC,CASSLEGPAGEYNEQFF
TRBJ2-5,TRBD2,TRBV7-9,-,TGTGCCAGCAGCTCGGGACTAGCGGGAGGGGAGACCCAGTACTTC,CASSSGLAGGETQYF
TRBJ2-2,-,TRBV10-1,few,TGCGCCAGCCAGGGTAGTGGGGAGCTGTTTTTT,CASQGSGELFF
TRBJ2-7,-,TRBV27,-,TGTGCCAGCAGTTTACATCAGGGTCCCTACGAGCAGTACTTC,CASSLHQGPYEQYF
TRBJ2-1,-,TRBV27,-,TGTGCCAGCAGTCCGCCAAAAAGCGTAGACAATGAGCAGTTCTTC,CASSPPKSVDNEQFF
TRBJ1-5,-,TRBV6-4,-,TGTGCCAGCAGTGACGAAACAGATAGCAATCAGCCCCAGCATTTT,CASSDETDSNQPQHF
TRBJ2-7,TRBD2,TRBV30,once,TGTGCCCACGGGAGGGTAGCGGGAGGCACCTACGAGCAGTACTTC,CAHGRVAGGTYEQYF
TRBJ2-4,-,TRBV7-2,-,TGTGCCAGCAGCTTAGAACAGGGAAAAAACATTCAGTACTTC,CASSLEQGKNIQYF
TRBJ1-1,-,TRBV6-5,-,TGTGCCAGCAGCCCACTCGGGTACACTGAAGCTTTCTTT,CASSPLGYTEAFF
TRBJ2-7,TRBD2,TRBV3-1/TRBV3-2,-,TGTGCCAGCAGCCACCGTTTAGCGGGAGTAAGCAACGAGCAGTACTTC,CASSHRLAGVSNEQYF
TRBJ1-3,-,TRBV3-1/TRBV3-2,-,TGTGCCAGCAGCTCAATTGGAAACACCATATATTTT,CASSSIGNTIYF
TRBJ2-7,-,TRBV11-2,once,TGTGCCAGCAGCCAACGGTACGAGCAGTACTTC,CASSQRYEQYF
TRBJ1-2,-,TRBV4-1,-,TGCGCCAGCAGCCAAGAATTGGCCAGGGCGTATGGCTACACCTTC,CASSQELARAYGYTF
TRBJ2-2,TRBD1,TRBV27,-,TGTGCCAGCAGTCAACAGTACAGGACAGGGGGATTGACCGGGGAGCTGTTTTTT,CASSQQYRTGGLTGELFF
TRBJ1-5,TRBD1,TRBV4-1,-,TGCGCCAGCAGGGAACTCCCGACAGGGGGCGCAGGTCAGCCCCAGCATTTT,CASRELPTGGAGQPQHF
TRBJ2-5,TRBD2,TRBV29-1,-,TGCAGCGTTGAAGGCGCGGTTGGACTAGCCTCCCTCGAGGCCCAGTACTTC,CSVEGAVGLASLEAQYF
TRBJ2-7,TRBD2,TRBV4-1,once,TGCGCCAGCGCTCGGACAGGGCTAGCGGGAGTTGACGAGCAGTACTTC,CASARTGLAGVDEQYF
TRBJ2-5,TRBD1,TRBV20-1,-,TGCAGTGCTAGTCCCGGGACAGGGGCGCGGGAGACCCAGTACTTC,CSASPGTGARETQYF
TRBJ1-2,TRBD1,TRBV12-5,few,TGTGCTAGTGGTTTGGGGACAGGTATAGTCTTC,CASGLGTGIVF
TRBJ1-5,TRBD1,TRBV7-6,-,TGTGCCAGCAGCTTGGGACAGGTTGGCAATCAGCCCCAGCATTTT,CASSLGQVGNQPQHF
TRBJ2-2,TRBD2,TRBV6-1,once,TGTGCCAGCAGTGGAGCCGGGAGGGCCTCCGGGGAGCTGTTTTTT,CASSGAGRASGELFF
TRBJ1-6,TRBD1,TRBV7-9,many,TGTGCCAGCAGCTACCTAACAGGGGTTAATTCACCCCTCCACTTT,CASSYLTGVNSPLHF